The 16 T cell receptor beta chains in this list originate from one sample, sequenced in a study of radiotherapy plus CTLA-4 blockade in lung cancer. Sequencing was performed with immunoSEQ multiplex PCR; in TCRdb, only in-frame clones are kept and a portion is missing. The repertoire holds more than 100,000 clones, with approximately 90% as singletons. The sample here was peripheral blood, taken from a patient treated with radiotherapy plus ipilimumab. These receptors were taken from a human donor with non-small cell lung cancer that progressed on radiotherapy plus ipilimumab.

The gene calls are TRBV27 and TRBJ1-1, with D tentatively TRBD1 (6 bases). The CDR3 covers 15 residues. V lost 6 bases and J 0 bases, leaving 14 bases between the germline ends. Germline V CDR1 and CDR2: MNHEY, SMNVEV (reference sequence). CDR3 DNA: TGTGCCAGCAGGGCATCGGGGGCCATGAACACTGAAGCTTTCTTT. It translates to CASRASGAMNTEAFF.

This rearrangement joins TRBV25-1 to TRBJ1-1, with unresolved D. Germline values: CDR1 MGHDK, CDR2 SYGVNS. CDR3 length: 10 residues. Between the trimmed V and J ends, which lost 7 bases and 5 bases, there was a span of 5 bases. Written as DNA, the CDR3 is TGTGCCAGCAAGGGTACTGAAGCTTTCTTT. Protein product: CASKGTEAFF.

This chain uses TRBV28 with TRBJ1-1; D is undetermined. V was shortened by 1 base and J by 1 base, with 4 bases between the two germline ends. This CDR3 is 13 amino acids long. Germline V gives CDR1 MDHEN, CDR2 SYDVKM. This CDR3 reads CASSLSGNTEAFF. The DNA of the CDR3 is TGTGCCAGCAGTTTATCGGGGAACACTGAAGCTTTCTTT.

Notes on this clone: Other DNA variants within this sample encode the same CDR3. The V and J genes are TRBV5-1 and TRBJ2-7; D not certain. Trimming left V 1 base short and J 5 bases short, with 7 bases between. Germline V gene lookup returns CDR1 SGHRS and CDR2 YFSETQ. The CDR3 has 12 amino acids. The CDR3 DNA reads as TGCGCCAGCAGCTTGAGAGGAGACGAGCAGTACTTC. Its protein is CASSLRGDEQYF. Complete variable domain (other parts from reference TRBV5-1 and TRBJ2-7): KAGVTQTPRYLIKTRGQQVTLSCSPISGHRSVSWYQQTPGQGLQFLFEYFSETQRNKGNFPGRFSGRQFSNSRSEMNVSTLELGDSALYLCASSLRGDEQYFGPGTRLTVT.

The chain is built from TRBV27 and TRBJ2-1; D ambiguous. Trimming pared 7 bases from V and 0 bases from J, leaving 10 bases between. Per germline, CDR1 MNHEY and CDR2 SMNVEV (reference sequence). The CDR3 runs 14 residues. The CDR3 loop is CASTTESSYNEQFF. The CDR3 nucleotides read TGTGCCAGCACAACAGAGAGCTCCTACAATGAGCAGTTCTTC.

The V call is TRBV2, the J call TRBJ2-1; no clear D gene. Per germline, CDR1 SNHLY and CDR2 FYNNEI. The CDR3 is 12 residues long. V lost 5 bases, J lost 4 bases, and 6 bases lay in between. The CDR3 DNA reads TGTGCCAGCAGTAACAAGTACAATGAGCAGTTCTTC. Residues: CASSNKYNEQFF.

The rearrangement joins TRBV11-3 to TRBJ1-2; 8 positions match TRBD1. V dropped 5 bases and J dropped 4; count of bases not matched to a gene: 12. CDR3 length: 16 residues. CDR1 is SGHNT, CDR2 YENEEA, per germline. CDR3 residues: CASSTTAGTGSYGYTF. CDR3 nucleotides: TGTGCCAGCAGCACGACCGCCGGGACAGGATCCTATGGCTACACCTTC.

The chain couples TRBV11-3 to TRBJ2-3, with 12 bases matching TRBD1. This CDR3 contains 15 residues. With 6 bases clipped from V and 4 bases from J, the junction kept 5 bases outside the gene matches. Germline CDR1 reads SGHNT; CDR2 reads YENEEA. In nucleotides, the CDR3 is TGTGCCAGCAGTAAGGGACAGGGGGCGGCAGATACGCAGTATTTT. This gives the protein CASSKGQGAADTQYF.

The rearrangement joins TRBV5-1 to TRBJ2-4; D gene unclear. Germline CDR1 SGHRS, CDR2 YFSETQ. The CDR3 runs to 14 residues. Trimming pared 0 bases from V and 3 bases from J, leaving 7 bases between. The CDR3 region is CASSLDIVKNIQYF. The CDR3 coding sequence is TGCGCCAGCAGCTTGGACATAGTCAAAAACATTCAGTACTTC.

This clone was seen a single time. In DNA, the CDR3 is TGTGCCTGGAGTCTATGGGGCGGACAGGGGGCCCGGGAGCAGTACTTC. It codes for CAWSLWGGQGAREQYF. V usage is TRBV30 and J usage is TRBJ2-7; 11 bases agree with TRBD1. V lost 2 bases to trimming and J lost 7 bases; unmatched junction nucleotides: 13. The length of the CDR3 is 16 residues. Germline assignment: CDR1 GTSNPN and CDR2 SVGIG (reference sequence).

V gene TRBV6-5 combines with J gene TRBJ2-1; 13 bases fit TRBD2. This CDR3 comprises 14 residues. V was clipped by 5 bases and J by 10 bases; unmatched bases: 5. Germline lookup yields CDR1 MNHEY and CDR2 SVGAGI. The CDR3 protein is CASSGLAGVSEQFF. The CDR3 nucleotides are TGTGCCAGCAGTGGACTAGCGGGAGTTTCCGAGCAGTTCTTC.

This clone was counted a single time. This chain connects TRBV28 to TRBJ1-4, with D tentatively TRBD1 (5 bases). V shed 7 bases and J shed 13 bases, with 16 bases lying between them. CDR1 and CDR2 (germline): MDHEN, SYDVKM. The CDR3 covers 12 residues. Here the CDR3 reads CASNQGLGGLFF. The CDR3, as DNA: TGTGCCAGCAACCAGGGCTTGGGGGGACTGTTTTTT. Full variable domain (missing parts from reference TRBV28 and TRBJ1-4): DVKVTQSSRYLVKRTGEKVFLECVQDMDHENMFWYRQDPGLGLRLIYFSYDVKMKEKGDIPEGYSVSREKKERFSLILESASTNQTSMYLCASNQGLGGLFFGSGTQLSVL.

V is TRBV7-6 and J is TRBJ2-7; the D gene is possibly TRBD1 (6 bases). V lost 7 bases and J 3 bases, leaving 13 bases between the germline ends. The CDR3 contains 13 residues. Germline lookup yields CDR1 SGHVS and CDR2 FNYEAQ. For the CDR3, the DNA is TGTGCCAGCACCCCCGGCAGGGGCTACGAGCAGTACTTC. This translates into CASTPGRGYEQYF.

The rearrangement uses TRBV5-1 and TRBJ1-1; no definite D call. The CDR3 consists of 14 residues. Trimming cost V 0 bases and J 0 bases, with 6 bases left between them. Germline assignment: CDR1 SGHRS and CDR2 YFSETQ. The CDR3 region is CASSLVGMNTEAFF. CDR3 sequence (DNA): TGCGCCAGCAGCTTGGTTGGGATGAACACTGAAGCTTTCTTT.

The V gene is TRBV7-8, the J gene TRBJ1-5; D remains ambiguous. Trimming stripped 4 bases from V and 7 bases from J, with 11 bases between. Germline loops: CDR1 SGHVS, CDR2 FQNEAQ. The CDR3 loop spans 13 amino acids. As DNA, the CDR3 is TGTGCCAGCAGCTACGCCCTCGGACAGCCCCAGCATTTT. Its translation: CASSYALGQPQHF. Full variable domain (missing parts from reference TRBV7-8 and TRBJ1-5): GAGVSQSPRYKVAKRGQDVALRCDPISGHVSLFWYQQALGQGPEFLTYFQNEAQLDKSGLPSDRFFAERPEGSVSTLKIQRTQQEDSAVYLCASSYALGQPQHFGDGTRLSIL.

This clone came up a few times. The rearrangement links TRBV7-9 to TRBJ2-7; TRBD1 matches at 9 bases. Germline V gene data show CDR1 as SEHNR and CDR2 as FQNEAQ (reference sequence). Trimming cost V 1 base and J 3 bases; bases outside gene matches: 7. This CDR3 has 16 amino acids. The CDR3 region is CASSLGSGTGSYEQYF. The CDR3 DNA reads TGTGCCAGCAGCTTAGGGTCCGGGACAGGGAGCTACGAGCAGTACTTC.